The rows below give T cell receptor beta chains drawn from one sample of a study of cytomegalovirus exposure and HLA in healthy donors. Profiling relied on immunoSEQ multiplex PCR, and the TCRdb table lists in-frame clones only, not all of them. Among about 98,000 clones listed, 87% were seen once. Source material: PBMCs. The receptors come from a woman aged 25 to 39 in good health and CMV-seronegative. Each CDR3 is given with its conserved first and last residue. The order of the fields is V gene, J gene, clone size, D gene, CDR3 length, CDR3 protein, CDR3 DNA. A D gene is named only where the DNA matches it firmly. Clone size is given for some rows only: seen once, a few or many times, or a class if the clone is expanded.

V: TRBV7-9; J: TRBJ1-4; size: -; D: -; length: 14; CDR3: CASNSAGIEEKLFF; DNA: TGTGCCAGCAATTCAGCAGGGATCGAGGAAAAACTGTTTTTT
V: TRBV5-1; J: TRBJ2-7; size: -; D: TRBD1; length: 15; CDR3: CASSTGQGNSYEQYF; DNA: TGCGCCAGCAGCACCGGACAGGGAAACTCCTACGAGCAGTACTTC
V: TRBV2; J: TRBJ2-2; size: -; D: TRBD2; length: 16; CDR3: CASFGTSGGAVGELFF; DNA: TGTGCCAGCTTCGGGACTAGCGGGGGGGCGGTCGGGGAGCTGTTTTTT
V: TRBV5-8; J: TRBJ2-3; size: -; D: TRBD1; length: 16; CDR3: CASTTGGPSHTDTQYF; DNA: TGTGCCAGCACCACAGGGGGTCCCTCACACACAGATACGCAGTATTTT
V: TRBV2; J: TRBJ2-2; size: -; D: -; length: 12; CDR3: CASQFAAGELFF; DNA: TGTGCCAGTCAATTTGCGGCCGGGGAGCTGTTTTTT
V: TRBV7-9; J: TRBJ2-2; size: -; D: -; length: 15; CDR3: CASSPQGTNTGELFF; DNA: TGTGCCAGCAGTCCTCAGGGGACAAACACCGGGGAGCTGTTTTTT
V: TRBV5-1; J: TRBJ2-2; size: -; D: TRBD2; length: 18; CDR3: CASSLVASGGANTGELFF; DNA: TGCGCCAGCAGCTTGGTAGCTAGCGGGGGGGCGAACACCGGGGAGCTGTTTTTT
V: TRBV5-4; J: TRBJ2-6; size: -; D: TRBD1; length: 17; CDR3: CASSTGTGLSGANVLTF; DNA: TGTGCCAGCAGCACCGGGACAGGGCTCTCTGGGGCCAACGTCCTGACTTTC
V: TRBV7-2; J: TRBJ1-2; size: -; D: -; length: 13; CDR3: CASSLQGYYGYTF; DNA: TGTGCCAGCAGCTTGCAGGGGTATTACGGCTACACCTTC
V: TRBV5-1; J: TRBJ2-5; size: -; D: -; length: 12; CDR3: CASSLLQETQYF; DNA: TGCGCCAGCAGCTTACTACAAGAGACCCAGTACTTC
V: TRBV2; J: TRBJ2-5; size: -; D: -; length: 12; CDR3: CASSVGGETQYF; DNA: TGTGCCAGCAGTGTAGGAGGAGAGACCCAGTACTTC
V: TRBV28; J: TRBJ2-7; size: -; D: -; length: 17; CDR3: CASSLPTSGTPRHEQYF; DNA: TGTGCCAGCAGTTTACCTACCTCCGGGACTCCTCGCCACGAGCAGTACTTC
V: TRBV7-9; J: TRBJ2-7; size: -; D: TRBD2; length: 13; CDR3: CASSLEQRGEQYF; DNA: TGTGCCAGCAGCTTAGAACAGCGGGGCGAGCAGTACTTC
V: TRBV29-1; J: TRBJ2-3; size: once; D: -; length: 12; CDR3: CSVEQGADTQYF; DNA: TGCAGCGTTGAGCAGGGTGCAGATACGCAGTATTTT
V: TRBV19; J: TRBJ2-7; size: -; D: TRBD2; length: 19; CDR3: CASSIEGIHLAAASYEQYF; DNA: TGTGCCAGTAGTATTGAGGGGATCCATCTAGCGGCAGCTTCCTACGAGCAGTACTTC
V: TRBV10-2; J: TRBJ1-2; size: -; D: -; length: 13; CDR3: CASSELRRGGYTF; DNA: TGCGCCAGCAGTGAGTTGAGACGGGGTGGCTACACCTTC
V: TRBV20-1; J: TRBJ2-5; size: -; D: -; length: 11; CDR3: CSATRGETQYF; DNA: TGCAGTGCCACCCGAGGGGAGACCCAGTACTTC
V: TRBV28; J: TRBJ1-1; size: -; D: TRBD1; length: 13; CDR3: CASSSSDRVRAFF; DNA: TGTGCCAGCAGTTCCTCGGACAGGGTACGAGCTTTCTTT
V: TRBV7-3; J: TRBJ2-1; size: -; D: TRBD2; length: 15; CDR3: CASSLTSGPNNEQFF; DNA: TGTGCCAGCAGCCTTACTAGCGGGCCTAACAATGAGCAGTTCTTC
V: TRBV4-1; J: TRBJ2-7; size: -; D: TRBD1; length: 15; CDR3: CASSLQRDSSYEQYF; DNA: TGCGCCAGCAGCTTACAGAGGGACAGCTCCTACGAGCAGTACTTC
V: TRBV10-1; J: TRBJ2-3; size: -; D: TRBD2; length: 15; CDR3: CASSEFSGSTDTQYF; DNA: TGCGCCAGCAGTGAGTTTAGCGGGAGCACAGATACGCAGTATTTT
V: TRBV5-5; J: TRBJ1-1; size: -; D: -; length: 15; CDR3: CASSLGSTGNTEAFF; DNA: TGTGCCAGCAGCTTGGGTTCGACAGGGAACACTGAAGCTTTCTTT
V: TRBV18; J: TRBJ2-5; size: -; D: TRBD2; length: 17; CDR3: CASSRLPLAGVQETQYF; DNA: TGTGCCAGCTCACGGTTACCCCTAGCGGGGGTCCAAGAGACCCAGTACTTC
V: TRBV7-6; J: TRBJ2-7; size: -; D: TRBD2; length: 18; CDR3: CASSLGTSGRGLGYEQYF; DNA: TGTGCCAGCAGCCTCGGGACTAGCGGGAGGGGACTTGGGTACGAGCAGTACTTC
V: TRBV27; J: TRBJ2-5; size: -; D: -; length: 12; CDR3: CASSTGLGTQYF; DNA: TGTGCCAGCAGTACAGGGCTAGGGACCCAGTACTTC
V: TRBV6-5; J: TRBJ1-1; size: -; D: -; length: 11; CDR3: CASSYQSEAFF; DNA: TGTGCCAGCAGTTATCAGTCTGAAGCTTTCTTT
V: TRBV19; J: TRBJ1-2; size: -; D: -; length: 14; CDR3: CASSIGAAVRGYTF; DNA: TGTGCCAGTAGTATCGGAGCCGCCGTTCGAGGCTACACCTTC
V: TRBV19; J: TRBJ1-6; size: few; D: -; length: 13; CDR3: CASSVGSDSPLHF; DNA: TGTGCCAGTAGTGTGGGGAGTGATTCACCCCTCCACTTT
V: TRBV29-1; J: TRBJ1-2; size: -; D: TRBD1; length: 14; CDR3: CSVEGGTGRNGYTF; DNA: TGCAGCGTTGAAGGGGGGACAGGGAGGAACGGCTACACCTTC
V: TRBV6-5; J: TRBJ2-7; size: -; D: TRBD1; length: 14; CDR3: CASTRDRVNYEQYF; DNA: TGTGCCAGTACGAGGGACAGGGTTAACTACGAGCAGTACTTC
V: TRBV10-1; J: TRBJ2-1; size: -; D: TRBD2; length: 11; CDR3: CASSLAGEQFF; DNA: TGCGCCAGCAGTTTAGCGGGGGAGCAGTTCTTC
V: TRBV4-1; J: TRBJ2-3; size: -; D: -; length: 15; CDR3: CASSQLQGFTDTQYF; DNA: TGCGCCAGCAGCCAATTACAGGGCTTCACAGATACGCAGTATTTT
V: TRBV25-1; J: TRBJ1-1; size: -; D: -; length: 14; CDR3: CASSARPEATEAFF; DNA: TGTGCCAGCAGTGCCCGCCCTGAGGCCACTGAAGCTTTCTTT
V: TRBV6-5; J: TRBJ2-3; size: -; D: TRBD1; length: 14; CDR3: CASSYRTGEDTQYF; DNA: TGTGCCAGCAGTTACCGGACAGGGGAAGATACGCAGTATTTT
V: TRBV28; J: TRBJ1-1; size: -; D: -; length: 11; CDR3: CASSLLTEAFF; DNA: TGTGCCAGCAGTTTACTCACTGAAGCTTTCTTT
V: TRBV14; J: TRBJ2-5; size: -; D: -; length: 16; CDR3: CASSPSRMTVQETQYF; DNA: TGTGCCAGCAGCCCCAGTAGGATGACAGTGCAAGAGACCCAGTACTTC
V: TRBV6-5; J: TRBJ2-1; size: -; D: TRBD1; length: 14; CDR3: CASRRDRAYNEQFF; DNA: TGTGCCAGCAGGCGGGACAGGGCCTACAATGAGCAGTTCTTC
V: TRBV10-3; J: TRBJ2-1; size: once; D: TRBD2; length: 14; CDR3: CAIRAGGSYNEQFF; DNA: TGTGCCATCAGGGCGGGGGGATCCTACAATGAGCAGTTCTTC
V: TRBV5-1; J: TRBJ2-3; size: -; D: -; length: 15; CDR3: CASSNRVGGTDTQYF; DNA: TGCGCCAGCAGTAACAGGGTCGGGGGCACAGATACGCAGTATTTT
V: TRBV19; J: TRBJ2-3; size: once; D: TRBD1; length: 16; CDR3: CASSIAQGQGALSQYF; DNA: TGTGCCAGTAGTATAGCCCAAGGACAGGGAGCCCTCTCGCAGTATTTT
V: TRBV9; J: TRBJ2-5; size: -; D: -; length: 11; CDR3: CASSVAETQYF; DNA: TGTGCCAGCAGCGTGGCAGAGACCCAGTACTTC
V: TRBV7-8; J: TRBJ2-7; size: -; D: TRBD2; length: 16; CDR3: CASSPYRLAGAYEQYF; DNA: TGTGCCAGCAGCCCCTACCGCCTAGCGGGGGCCTACGAGCAGTACTTC
V: TRBV5-1; J: TRBJ1-2; size: -; D: -; length: 13; CDR3: CASSLSQVDGYTF; DNA: TGCGCCAGCAGCTTGTCACAAGTTGATGGCTACACCTTC
V: TRBV7-2; J: TRBJ2-3; size: -; D: TRBD1; length: 17; CDR3: CASSLRATGVSTDTQYF; DNA: TGTGCCAGCAGCTTAAGGGCGACAGGGGTTAGCACAGATACGCAGTATTTT
V: TRBV7-2; J: TRBJ1-5; size: -; D: -; length: 13; CDR3: CASSSTENQPQHF; DNA: TGTGCCAGCAGCTCGACAGAGAATCAGCCCCAGCATTTT
V: TRBV19; J: TRBJ2-7; size: -; D: TRBD1; length: 13; CDR3: CASSPGQGAGQYF; DNA: TGTGCCAGTAGTCCGGGACAGGGGGCAGGGCAGTACTTC
V: TRBV19; J: TRBJ2-1; size: -; D: TRBD2; length: 14; CDR3: CASRFLAGGNEQFF; DNA: TGTGCCAGTAGGTTCCTAGCGGGGGGTAATGAGCAGTTCTTC
V: TRBV7-2; J: TRBJ1-1; size: -; D: -; length: 12; CDR3: CASSQRGVVAFF; DNA: TGTGCCAGCAGCCAACGCGGGGTCGTAGCTTTCTTT
V: TRBV2; J: TRBJ1-6; size: few; D: -; length: 14; CDR3: CASSDSVGGSPLHF; DNA: TGTGCCAGCAGTGATTCAGTCGGGGGTTCACCCCTCCACTTT
V: TRBV5-1; J: TRBJ2-6; size: -; D: -; length: 16; CDR3: CASSLRMSSGANVLTF; DNA: TGCGCCAGCAGCTTGCGTATGTCTAGCGGGGCCAACGTCCTGACTTTC
V: TRBV25-1; J: TRBJ1-5; size: few; D: -; length: 13; CDR3: CASSGLEYQPQHF; DNA: TGTGCCAGCAGTGGCCTAGAATATCAGCCCCAGCATTTT
V: TRBV9; J: TRBJ2-2; size: once; D: -; length: 14; CDR3: CASSVDSVTGELFF; DNA: TGTGCCAGCAGCGTAGATTCCGTTACCGGGGAGCTGTTTTTT
V: TRBV14; J: TRBJ1-3; size: -; D: TRBD1; length: 17; CDR3: CASSLRTGGVSGNTIYF; DNA: TGTGCCAGCAGCCTCAGGACAGGGGGAGTCTCTGGAAACACCATATATTTT
V: TRBV2; J: TRBJ2-7; size: -; D: -; length: 14; CDR3: CASSDQGGTYEQYF; DNA: TGTGCCAGCAGTGACCAGGGTGGGACCTACGAGCAGTACTTC
V: TRBV27; J: TRBJ2-3; size: -; D: TRBD2; length: 20; CDR3: CASSWGRPGTSGSQVDTQYF; DNA: TGTGCCAGCAGTTGGGGACGGCCCGGGACTAGCGGGAGTCAAGTAGATACGCAGTATTTT
V: TRBV19; J: TRBJ2-1; size: -; D: -; length: 15; CDR3: CASSIDDIRGYEQFF; DNA: TGTGCCAGTAGTATAGATGATATCAGGGGCTATGAGCAGTTCTTC